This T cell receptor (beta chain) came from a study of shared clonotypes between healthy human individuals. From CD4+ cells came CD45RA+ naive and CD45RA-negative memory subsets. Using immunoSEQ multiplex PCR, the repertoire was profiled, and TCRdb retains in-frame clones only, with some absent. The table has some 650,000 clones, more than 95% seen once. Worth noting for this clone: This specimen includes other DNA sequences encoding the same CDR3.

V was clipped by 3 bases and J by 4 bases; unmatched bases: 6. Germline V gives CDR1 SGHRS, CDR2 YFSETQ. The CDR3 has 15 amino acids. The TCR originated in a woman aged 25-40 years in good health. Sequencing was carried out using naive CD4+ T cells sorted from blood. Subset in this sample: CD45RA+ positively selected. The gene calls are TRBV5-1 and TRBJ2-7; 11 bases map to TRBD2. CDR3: CASSWGTSGPYEQYF. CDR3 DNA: TGCGCCAGCAGCTGGGGGACTAGCGGACCGTACGAGCAGTACTTC.